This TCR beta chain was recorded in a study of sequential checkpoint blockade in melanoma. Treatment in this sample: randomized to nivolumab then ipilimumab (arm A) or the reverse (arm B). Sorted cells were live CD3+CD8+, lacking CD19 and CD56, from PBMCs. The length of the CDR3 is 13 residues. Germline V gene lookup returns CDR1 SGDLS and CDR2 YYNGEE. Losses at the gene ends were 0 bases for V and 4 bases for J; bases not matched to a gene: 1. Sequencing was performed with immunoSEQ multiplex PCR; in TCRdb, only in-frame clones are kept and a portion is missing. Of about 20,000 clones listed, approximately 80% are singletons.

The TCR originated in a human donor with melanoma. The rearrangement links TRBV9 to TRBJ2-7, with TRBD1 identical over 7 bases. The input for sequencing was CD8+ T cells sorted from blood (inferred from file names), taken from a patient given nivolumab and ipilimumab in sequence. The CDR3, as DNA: TGTGCCAGCAGCGTAGAGACAGGGTACGAGCAGTACTTC. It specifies CASSVETGYEQYF.